One and the same sample provided the 30 T cell receptor beta chains below, sequenced in a study of T cell clonotyping in hematopoietic cell transplantation. Clones were sequenced by immunoSEQ multiplex PCR, and TCRdb holds only the in-frame ones, with some missing. The top ten hold approximately 7.8% of the sample, which has about 13,000 clones, just under 95% seen once. The sample here was PBMCs, taken 100 days after allogeneic stem cell transplant. These receptors were obtained from a female patient in her fifties or sixties who had an allogeneic stem cell transplant from an unrelated donor, so the T cells may come from the graft donor. Some clones in this sample may be carry-over from other donors' samples.

The V call is TRBV6-5, the J call TRBJ2-1; D is uncertain. The V end lost 0 bases, the J end lost 3 bases, and 12 bases lay between the germline ends. Germline lookup yields CDR1 MNHEY and CDR2 SVGAGI. The CDR3 is made up of 16 amino acids. CDR3 coding DNA: TGTGCCAGCAGTTACTCGGCATCGGTTATCTACAATGAGCAGTTCTTC. Amino acids: CASSYSASVIYNEQFF.

CDR3 DNA: TGTGCCAGCAGTGAATATGGGGATCATACGCAGTATTTT. Amino acid sequence: CASSEYGDHTQYF. This chain uses TRBV25-1 with TRBJ2-3; D call uncertain. This CDR3 is built from 13 residues. Trimming cost V 0 bases and J 7 bases, with 8 bases left between them. Germline lookup yields CDR1 MGHDK and CDR2 SYGVNS.

The rearrangement links TRBV19 to TRBJ1-3; no definite D call. V lost 0 bases and J lost 0, with 12 bases in between. This CDR3 spans 17 amino acids. CDR1 and CDR2 from the germline V gene are LNHDA and SQIVND (reference sequence). CDR3 amino acids: CASSIDRSWTSGNTIYF. The CDR3 DNA reads TGTGCCAGTAGTATAGATCGTTCCTGGACCTCTGGAAACACCATATATTTT.

This clone was observed once. The V and J genes are TRBV5-1 and TRBJ2-7; D may correspond to TRBD1 or TRBD2 (5 bases each). Germline V lookup: CDR1 SGHRS, CDR2 YFSETQ. The V gene lost 2 bases and the J gene lost 4 bases, with 19 bases spanning the gap. The CDR3 covers 16 residues. CDR3 region: CASSFWGPSLAYEQYF. Here the CDR3 DNA reads TGCGCCAGCAGCTTTTGGGGACCATCACTCGCATACGAGCAGTACTTC.

The chain has TRBV7-2 and TRBJ2-3, with D unclear. Trimming removed 0 bases at V and 0 bases at J, with 10 bases between. The CDR3 runs to 16 residues. Looked up from germline, CDR1 is SGHTA and CDR2 is FQGNSA. In nucleotides, the CDR3 is TGTGCCAGCAGCTTAGCTTGGGGAACCAGCACAGATACGCAGTATTTT. This gives the protein CASSLAWGTSTDTQYF.

Only a few counts were recorded for this clone. CDR3 DNA: TGTGCCAGCAGCCTCCCACCCCCGAACACTGAAGCTTTCTTT. The encoded protein is CASSLPPPNTEAFF. This rearrangement joins TRBV27 to TRBJ1-1; D not certain. Trimming left V 6 bases short and J 1 base short, with 12 bases between. CDR3 length: 14 residues. Looked up from germline, CDR1 is MNHEY and CDR2 is SMNVEV (reference sequence).

The genes are TRBV7-9 and TRBJ2-3; D not certain. The CDR3 is made up of 12 amino acids. From germline, CDR1 is SEHNR and CDR2 FQNEAQ (reference sequence). V dropped 5 bases and J dropped 4 bases, with 7 bases sitting between them. This chain's CDR3 is CASSDLADTQYF. CDR3 nucleotides: TGTGCCAGCAGCGACCTTGCAGATACGCAGTATTTT.

The rearrangement links TRBV14 to TRBJ2-7, with D unclear. This CDR3 region has 15 residues. The V end was cut by 0 bases, the J end by 6 bases, with 15 bases between. CDR1 is SGHDN and CDR2 is FVKESK in the germline V gene. The CDR3 reads CASSQDLDITSEQYV. The CDR3 DNA is TGTGCCAGCAGCCAAGATCTAGACATTACGAGCGAGCAGTACGTC.

This chain connects TRBV7-2 to TRBJ2-7; 9 bases are a match to TRBD1. This CDR3 region has 15 residues. V lost 7 bases to trimming and J lost 2 bases; unmatched junction nucleotides: 9. Germline V lookup: CDR1 SGHTA, CDR2 FQGNSA. Written as DNA, the CDR3 is TGTGCCAGCAACCCGGGACAGGGTGTAGCCTACGAGCAGTACTTC. Protein product: CASNPGQGVAYEQYF.

V and J are TRBV7-9 and TRBJ1-1; no clear D. The CDR3 is made up of 14 amino acids. CDR1 is SEHNR, CDR2 FQNEAQ, per germline (reference sequence). V was cut by 5 bases and J by 1 base, with 11 bases left in between. The CDR3 DNA reads TGTGCCAGCAGCCAACCAAGACAGAACACTGAAGCTTTCTTT. It specifies CASSQPRQNTEAFF.

The chain has TRBV7-2 and TRBJ2-3, with D hard to call. The CDR3 is made up of 14 amino acids. CDR1 is SGHTA, CDR2 FQGNSA, per germline. V shed 5 bases and J shed 2 bases, with 11 bases lying between them. The CDR3 nucleotides are TGTGCCAGCAGCCTGGATATCTTCACAGATACGCAGTATTTT. This encodes CASSLDIFTDTQYF.

The rearrangement uses TRBV2 and TRBJ2-3; TRBD2 aligns across 14 bases. The CDR3 has 15 residues. V gave up 9 bases and J gave up 6 bases; unmatched junction bases: 8. CDR1 and CDR2 (germline): SNHLY, FYNNEI. CDR3 nucleotides: TGTGCCAGTAGACTAGCGGGGGGGCAGTGGGATACGCAGTATTTT. Translation: CASRLAGGQWDTQYF.

The chain employs TRBV7-3 and TRBJ1-1; D not resolved. CDR1 is SGHTA and CDR2 is FQGTGA in the germline V gene. The germline V and J ends were trimmed by 6 bases and 0 bases, with 11 bases remaining between them. The CDR3 extends over 14 amino acids. Here the CDR3 reads CASSDLGMNTEAFF. DNA of the CDR3: TGTGCCAGCAGTGACCTTGGGATGAACACTGAAGCTTTCTTT.

The chain couples TRBV6-5 to TRBJ2-1; either TRBD1 or TRBD2 may fit D (6 bases each). V gave up 2 bases and J gave up 8 bases, with 16 bases separating them. The CDR3 totals 15 residues. Germline assignment: CDR1 MNHEY and CDR2 SVGAGI. CDR3 coding DNA: TGTGCCAGCAGTTACCGGACAGTACGCGGGGATGAGCAGTTCTTC. Translating gives CASSYRTVRGDEQFF.

The V call is TRBV18, the J call TRBJ2-7; no clear D gene. The CDR3 extends over 14 amino acids. Trimming removed 2 bases from V and 2 bases from J, with 10 bases in between. Germline-derived CDR1 and CDR2 are KGHSH and LQKENI. CDR3: CASSPTWPTYEQYF. CDR3 nucleotide sequence: TGTGCCAGCTCACCAACATGGCCTACCTACGAGCAGTACTTC.

The chain recombines TRBV9 with TRBJ2-1, with D perhaps matching TRBD2 (6 bases). This CDR3 has 14 amino acids. The V gene lost 4 bases and the J gene lost 6 bases, with 14 bases spanning the gap. Germline V gene data show CDR1 as SGDLS and CDR2 as YYNGEE. The CDR3 DNA follows: TGTGCCAGCAGCTCGGGTGGAGGGCTCAATGAGCAGTTCTTC. Its translation is CASSSGGGLNEQFF.

This chain joins TRBV18 and TRBJ2-7; D tentatively reads TRBD1 or TRBD2 (7 bases each). The CDR3 is made up of 16 amino acids. Germline V CDR1 and CDR2: KGHSH, LQKENI. V lost 2 bases to trimming and J lost 6 bases, with 20 bases between them. The CDR3 loop is CASSPSLARGGGEQYF. In nucleotides, the CDR3 is TGTGCCAGCTCACCAAGCTTGGCCAGGGGGGGAGGCGAGCAGTACTTC.

The V gene is TRBV27, the J gene TRBJ2-1; tentatively, D is TRBD1 (6 bases). Trimming left V 6 bases short and J 0 bases short, with 12 bases between. The CDR3 runs to 15 residues. The germline CDR1 and CDR2 sequences are MNHEY and SMNVEV (reference sequence). The CDR3: CASSPTGYSYNEQFF. In DNA, the CDR3 is TGTGCCAGCAGCCCAACAGGGTACTCCTACAATGAGCAGTTCTTC.

The J gene is TRBJ1-4, the V gene TRBV7-9, with D maybe TRBD1 (5 bases). There are 17 residues in the CDR3. V was clipped by 4 bases and J by 4 bases, with 19 bases between them. Germline values: CDR1 SEHNR, CDR2 FQNEAQ (reference sequence). Written as DNA, the CDR3 is TGTGCCAGCAGCTACGGTGTGGGCGGGGGTTATAATGAAAAACTGTTTTTT. Protein product: CASSYGVGGGYNEKLFF. Looking up the rest from reference TRBV7-9 and TRBJ1-4 gives the full variable domain: DTGVSQNPRHKITKRGQNVTFRCDPISEHNRLYWYRQTLGQGPEFLTYFQNEAQLEKSRLLSDRFSAERPKGSFSTLEIQRTEQGDSAMYLCASSYGVGGGYNEKLFFGSGTQLSVL.

This clone was seen only a few times. This chain links TRBV7-9 with TRBJ1-1, with unresolved D. Germline V gives CDR1 SEHNR, CDR2 FQNEAQ (reference sequence). V was cut by 1 base and J by 7 bases, with 7 bases left in between. The CDR3 consists of 12 residues. The CDR3 protein is CASSLVSVEAFF. The CDR3 DNA follows: TGTGCCAGCAGCTTAGTCTCGGTTGAAGCTTTCTTT.

The chain links TRBV5-6 to TRBJ2-2, with D tentatively TRBD1 (6 bases). The CDR3 has 13 amino acids. CDR1 is SGHDT and CDR2 is YYEEEE in the germline V gene. V lost 4 bases and J 6 bases, leaving 10 bases between the germline ends. DNA of the CDR3: TGTGCCAGCAGCGGCAACAGGGCCGGGGAGCTGTTTTTT. Its protein is CASSGNRAGELFF.

The rearrangement joins TRBV19 to TRBJ1-3, with a weak D call TRBD1 (5 bases). Trimming removed 3 bases at V and 7 bases at J, with 13 bases between. The CDR3 has 14 amino acids. Germline CDR1 LNHDA, CDR2 SQIVND (reference sequence). As DNA, the CDR3 is TGTGCCAGTAGTATCACCGGGACGTGGAACACCATATATTTT. Translating it yields CASSITGTWNTIYF. Full variable domain (remainder filled in from reference TRBV19 and TRBJ1-3): DGGITQSPKYLFRKEGQNVTLSCEQNLNHDAMYWYRQDPGQGLRLIYYSQIVNDFQKGDIAEGYSVSREKKESFPLTVTSAQKNPTAFYLCASSITGTWNTIYFGEGSWLTVV.

The genes are TRBV6-5 and TRBJ2-7; 15 bases are shared with TRBD2. The CDR3 has 13 amino acids. Trimming cost V 6 bases and J 10 bases; bases outside gene matches: 4. Germline loops: CDR1 MNHEY, CDR2 SVGAGI. The CDR3 here is CASREGLAGGQYF. CDR3 nucleotide sequence: TGTGCCAGCAGGGAGGGACTAGCGGGGGGCCAGTACTTC.

Concerning this clone itself: One end of the junction is discordant with germline, which a read error may explain. The chain couples TRBV7-2 to TRBJ1-2, with 8 bases identical to TRBD1. There are 13 residues in the CDR3. Germline V gives CDR1 SGHTA, CDR2 FQGNSA. The CDR3 region has the DNA TGTGCCAGCAGCTTCCAGGGGGCGTATGGCTACGCCTTC. It specifies CASSFQGAYGYAF.

The V call is TRBV5-1, the J call TRBJ1-2, with 7 bases lining up with TRBD1. CDR3 length: 17 residues. The germline gives CDR1 SGHRS, CDR2 YFSETQ. V lost 3 bases and J lost 4; bases outside the gene matches: 15. This CDR3 is CASSWVRTGDLSYGYTF. CDR3 DNA: TGCGCCAGCAGCTGGGTACGAACAGGGGACCTTTCCTATGGCTACACCTTC.

The rearrangement joins TRBV4-2 to TRBJ1-6; D unclear. The CDR3 loop spans 15 amino acids. Per the germline V gene, CDR1 is LGHNA and CDR2 is YNFKEQ. The germline V and J ends were trimmed by 0 bases and 4 bases, with 7 bases remaining between them. The CDR3 loop reads CASSQERQYNSPLHF. CDR3 nucleotide sequence: TGTGCCAGCAGCCAAGAGCGGCAGTATAATTCACCCCTCCACTTT.

The chain couples TRBV30 to TRBJ1-1; D remains unclear. The CDR3 consists of 13 residues. CDR1 and CDR2 from the germline V gene are GTSNPN and SVGIG (reference sequence). V was trimmed by 0 bases and J by 4 bases, leaving 9 bases between them. The CDR3: CAWSVGGFTEAFF. As DNA, the CDR3 is TGTGCCTGGAGTGTAGGAGGTTTCACTGAAGCTTTCTTT.

The chain is built from TRBV4-1 and TRBJ2-1; a weak D match, TRBD2 (5 bases). Trimming stripped 5 bases from V and 4 bases from J, with 15 bases between. The CDR3 loop spans 15 amino acids. Germline V gene sequence: CDR1 MGHRA, CDR2 YSYEKL. CDR3 sequence reads: CASSAYTSGYNEQFF. The CDR3 DNA reads as TGCGCCAGCAGCGCGTACACCTCGGGGTACAATGAGCAGTTCTTC.

The CDR3 sequence: CASSQHRGPGETQYF. CDR3 bases: TGCGCCAGCAGCCAGCACAGGGGGCCGGGGGAGACCCAGTACTTC. The genes are TRBV4-3 and TRBJ2-5; 9 bases match TRBD1. The germline gives CDR1 LGHNA, CDR2 YSLEER. Unmatched junction bases numbered 7, after V lost 3 bases and J lost 5 bases. CDR3 length equals 15 residues.

This chain connects TRBV14 to TRBJ2-3; 8 bases agree with TRBD2. V lost 0 bases to trimming and J lost 5 bases; unmatched junction nucleotides: 10. Per germline, CDR1 SGHDN and CDR2 FVKESK. The length of the CDR3 is 17 residues. This CDR3 reads CASSQDVSGSWVDTQYF. CDR3 DNA: TGTGCCAGCAGCCAAGATGTGAGCGGGAGTTGGGTAGATACGCAGTATTTT.